The present T cell receptor (beta chain) was sequenced within a study of T cell responses to AZD1222 COVID-19 vaccine. Clones were sequenced by immunoSEQ multiplex PCR, and TCRdb holds only the in-frame ones, with some missing. Here the sample spans about 86,000 clones, 88% being singletons. This CDR3 is 17 amino acids long. Germline V gene sequence: CDR1 SGHTA, CDR2 FQGNSA. The V gene lost 4 bases and the J gene lost 3 bases, with 21 bases spanning the gap. The source material was peripheral blood, sampled 28 days after the second AZD1222 dose. This clonotype originated in an adult who received the AZD1222 COVID-19 vaccine. V gene TRBV7-2 combines with J gene TRBJ1-1; D is undetermined. This CDR3 reads CASSSSPSGRRDTEAFF. In DNA form, the CDR3 reads TGTGCCAGCAGCTCTAGCCCATCCGGGCGGAGGGACACTGAAGCTTTCTTT.